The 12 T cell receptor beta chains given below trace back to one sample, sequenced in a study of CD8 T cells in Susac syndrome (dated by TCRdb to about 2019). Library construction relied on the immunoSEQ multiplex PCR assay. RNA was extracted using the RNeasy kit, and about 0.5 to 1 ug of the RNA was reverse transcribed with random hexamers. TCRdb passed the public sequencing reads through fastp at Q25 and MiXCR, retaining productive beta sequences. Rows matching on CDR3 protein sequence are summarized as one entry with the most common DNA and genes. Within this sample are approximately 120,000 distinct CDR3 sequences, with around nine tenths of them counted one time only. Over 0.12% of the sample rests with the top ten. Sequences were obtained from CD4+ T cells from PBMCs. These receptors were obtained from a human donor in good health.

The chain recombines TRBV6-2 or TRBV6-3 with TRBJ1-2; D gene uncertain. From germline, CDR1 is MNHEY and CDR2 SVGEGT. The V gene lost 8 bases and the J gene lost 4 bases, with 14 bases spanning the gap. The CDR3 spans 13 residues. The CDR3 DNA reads TGTGCCAGCGACCCCTTTGGGCTCTATGGCTACACCTTC. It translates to CASDPFGLYGYTF.

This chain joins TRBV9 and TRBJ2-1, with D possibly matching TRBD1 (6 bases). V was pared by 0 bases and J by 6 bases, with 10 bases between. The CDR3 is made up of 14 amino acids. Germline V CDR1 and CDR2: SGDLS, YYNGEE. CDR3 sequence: CASSVATGRNEQFF. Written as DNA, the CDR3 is TGTGCCAGCAGCGTAGCTACAGGGCGCAATGAGCAGTTCTTC.

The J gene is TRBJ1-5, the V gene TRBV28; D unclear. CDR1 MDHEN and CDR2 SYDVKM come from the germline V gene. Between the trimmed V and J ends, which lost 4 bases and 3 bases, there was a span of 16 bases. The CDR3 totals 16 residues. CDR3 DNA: TGTGCCAGCAGTTCCCGTGCGGGTCAGGTCAATCAGCCCCAGCATTTT. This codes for CASSSRAGQVNQPQHF.

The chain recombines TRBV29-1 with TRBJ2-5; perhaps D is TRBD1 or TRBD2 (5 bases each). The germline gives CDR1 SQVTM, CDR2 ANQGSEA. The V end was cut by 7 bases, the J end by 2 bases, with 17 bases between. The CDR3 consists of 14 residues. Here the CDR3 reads CSAGFGRQQETQYF. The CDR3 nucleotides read TGCAGCGCGGGGTTTGGGAGACAGCAAGAGACCCAGTACTTC.

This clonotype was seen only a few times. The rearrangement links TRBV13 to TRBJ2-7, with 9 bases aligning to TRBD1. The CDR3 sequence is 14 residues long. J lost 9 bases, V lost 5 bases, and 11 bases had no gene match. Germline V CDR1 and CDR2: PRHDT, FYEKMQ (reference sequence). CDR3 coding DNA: TGTGCCAGCAGCCCATGGACAGGGGCAAGGGGGCAGTACTTC. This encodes CASSPWTGARGQYF.

The DNA for the CDR3 is TGTGCCAGCAGCTTACGATCGACGGCGGGTAGCTCCTACAATGAGCAGTTCTTC. Translation: CASSLRSTAGSSYNEQFF. V gene TRBV7-2 combines with J gene TRBJ2-1, with D possibly matching TRBD2 (5 bases). This CDR3 has 18 residues. V was pared by 2 bases and J by 0 bases, with 17 bases between. Germline V gene lookup returns CDR1 SGHTA and CDR2 FQGNSA. Full variable domain (missing parts from reference TRBV7-2 and TRBJ2-1): GAGVSQSPSNKVTEKGKDVELRCDPISGHTALYWYRQSLGQGLEFLIYFQGNSAPDKSGLPSDRFSAERTGGSVSTLTIQRTQQEDSAVYLCASSLRSTAGSSYNEQFFGPGTRLTVL.

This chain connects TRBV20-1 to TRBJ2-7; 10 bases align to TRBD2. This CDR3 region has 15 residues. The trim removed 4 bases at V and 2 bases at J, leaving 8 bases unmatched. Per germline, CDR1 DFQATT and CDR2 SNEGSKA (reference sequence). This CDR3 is CSAMNPAGGPYEQYF. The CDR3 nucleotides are TGCAGTGCTATGAACCCAGCGGGAGGGCCCTACGAGCAGTACTTC.

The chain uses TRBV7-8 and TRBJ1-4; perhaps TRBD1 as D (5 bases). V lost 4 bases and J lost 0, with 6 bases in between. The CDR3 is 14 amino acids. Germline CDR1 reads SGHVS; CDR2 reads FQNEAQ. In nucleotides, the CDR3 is TGTGCCAGCAGCTGGGGGGCAACTAATGAAAAACTGTTTTTT. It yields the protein CASSWGATNEKLFF.

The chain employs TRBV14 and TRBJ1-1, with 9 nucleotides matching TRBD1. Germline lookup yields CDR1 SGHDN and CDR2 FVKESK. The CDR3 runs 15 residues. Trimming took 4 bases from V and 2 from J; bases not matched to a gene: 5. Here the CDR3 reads CASSPMTGGNTEAFF. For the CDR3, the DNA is TGTGCCAGCAGCCCCATGACAGGGGGTAACACTGAAGCTTTCTTT.

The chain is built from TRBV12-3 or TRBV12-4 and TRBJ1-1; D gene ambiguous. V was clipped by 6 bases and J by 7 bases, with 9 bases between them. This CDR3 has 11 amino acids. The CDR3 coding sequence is TGTGCCAGCAGGTCGAAGGGTGAAGCTTTCTTT. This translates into CASRSKGEAFF.

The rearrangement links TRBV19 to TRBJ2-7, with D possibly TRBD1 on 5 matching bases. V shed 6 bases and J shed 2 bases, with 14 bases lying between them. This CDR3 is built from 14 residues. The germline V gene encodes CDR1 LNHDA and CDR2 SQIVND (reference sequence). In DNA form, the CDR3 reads TGTGCCAGTAGCAGAGGACAAAGCCCCTACGAGCAGTACTTC. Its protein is CASSRGQSPYEQYF.

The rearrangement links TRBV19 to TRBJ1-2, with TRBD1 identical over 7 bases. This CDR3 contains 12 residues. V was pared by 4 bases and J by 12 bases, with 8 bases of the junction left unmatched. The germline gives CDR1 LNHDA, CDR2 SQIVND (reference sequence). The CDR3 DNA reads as TGTGCCAGTAGTACCGACAGGGCGCAGAACACCTTC. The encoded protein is CASSTDRAQNTF.